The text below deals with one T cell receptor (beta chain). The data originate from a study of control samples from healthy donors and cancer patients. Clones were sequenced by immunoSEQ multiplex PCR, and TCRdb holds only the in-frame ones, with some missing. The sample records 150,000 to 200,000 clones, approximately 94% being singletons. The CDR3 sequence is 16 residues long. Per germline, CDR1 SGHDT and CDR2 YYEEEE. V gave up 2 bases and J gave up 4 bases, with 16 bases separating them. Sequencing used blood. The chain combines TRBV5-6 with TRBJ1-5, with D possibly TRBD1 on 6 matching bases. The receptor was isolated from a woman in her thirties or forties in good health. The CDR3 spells CASSLTGYSKNQPQHF. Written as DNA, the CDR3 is TGTGCCAGCAGCTTAACAGGGTACTCCAAAAATCAGCCCCAGCATTTT.